This T cell receptor (beta chain) was recorded in a study of identical twins. The germline V gene encodes CDR1 LGHNA and CDR2 YNFKEQ. V was pared by 0 bases and J by 6 bases, with 8 bases of the junction left unmatched. The length of the CDR3 is 19 residues. This clonotype was seen ten or more times. TCRdb analysed the 5' RACE reads with MiXCR anew, one entry per CDR3 protein. The table lists a few hundred thousand distinct CDR3 sequences, less than 20% of them singletons. Material for sequencing was naive T cells sorted from blood. The V and J genes are TRBV4-2 and TRBJ2-2, with 15 positions matching TRBD2. The source is a man aged 45 to 65 in good health. The CDR3 loop is CASSQDMGLAGGPAGELFF. The CDR3 nucleotides read TGTGCCAGCAGCCAAGATATGGGACTAGCGGGAGGCCCCGCCGGGGAGCTGTTTTTT.